The clone carrying this T cell receptor beta chain came up many times. Its antigen is still unknown. This entry comes from a study of T cells in Graves' hyperthyroidism and ophthalmopathy. About the research overall: Peripheral blood was secured at the point of initial diagnosis, before any treatment. General study points: Patients with ophthalmopathy were separated from those with stable hyperthyroidism by a 13 V-J model. The model identified upcoming ophthalmopathy a median approximately six months ahead of onset.

This CDR3 has 13 residues. Trimming took 6 bases from V and 8 from J, leaving 16 bases between them. Germline V lookup: CDR1 MDHEN, CDR2 SYDVKM. From RNA transcripts, TCR beta CDR3 regions were amplified. HTBI primers were used for first-round RT-PCR of the TCR CDR3. TCRdb re-called the multiplex PCR reads through MiXCR, storing one row per CDR3 protein. The table shows around 110,000 distinct CDR3 sequences, with about 16% occurring only once. V is TRBV28 and J is TRBJ1-2, with no clear D. The material sequenced was blood. This TCR was recovered from a woman in her fifties or sixties with Graves' hyperthyroidism. CDR3 sequence (DNA): TGTGCCAGCAGGAGGTCACGAGGATGGGGCTACACCTTC. Its translation: CASRRSRGWGYTF.